This paragraph reports one T cell receptor beta chain. These data are taken from a study of blood T cell repertoires in COVID-19. There are 15 residues in the CDR3. J lost 1 base, V lost 7 bases, and 3 bases had no gene match. Germline loops: CDR1 WSHSY, CDR2 SAAADI. Method: immunoSEQ multiplex PCR; TCRdb's copy keeps in-frame clones and lacks some. The top ten hold more than 1.5% of the sample, which has 90,000 to 100,000 clones, 86% seen once. V gene TRBV10-2 combines with J gene TRBJ2-7, with 14 bases lining up with TRBD2. Specimen: peripheral blood. This receptor was taken from a man older than 75 with acute or convalescent COVID-19. The CDR3 is CASKGTSGGSYEQYF. CDR3 bases: TGCGCCAGCAAGGGGACTAGCGGGGGTTCCTACGAGCAGTACTTC.